This T cell receptor beta chain was found in a study of a mutant IDH1 vaccine in newly diagnosed glioma. Study as a whole: Initiation of the vaccine course occurred 4-6 weeks after radiotherapy alone, or alongside temozolomide cycles. The earlier regimen, radiotherapy, temozolomide, or both, was most often both.

This CDR3 comprises 14 residues. Germline V CDR1 and CDR2: SEHNR, FQNEAQ (reference sequence). The V end lost 10 bases, the J end lost 0 bases, and 12 bases lay between the germline ends. Sample time point: week 47, end of study. Doses of 300 ug of mutant IDH1 20-mer peptide were given with topical imiquimod. There were eight vaccinations for patients, given in weeks 1, 3, 5, 7, 11, 15, 19 and 23. A remark on this clone: Antigen: not known.

Study-wide findings and caveats: There seemed to be no relation between pseudoprogression and changes in top peripheral T cell clonotypes.

Here immunoSEQ multiplex PCR was the method, and the copy in TCRdb shows in-frame clones only, minus some. The sample records some 50,000 clones, almost 65% being singletons. The TCR was taken from a man aged 35-49 years with glioma. Some clones in this sample may be carry-over from other donors' samples. The sequencing here drew on peripheral blood mononuclear cells (PBMCs), taken from a glioma patient whose treatment included an IDH1 peptide vaccine. The V call is TRBV7-9, the J call TRBJ1-4; D is ambiguous. In DNA form, the CDR3 reads TGTGCCACATCCCATGGGGCAACTAATGAAAAACTGTTTTTT. As protein: CATSHGATNEKLFF.